Listed below are T cell receptor beta chains from one sample, sequenced in a study of cytomegalovirus exposure and HLA in healthy donors. The data were produced by immunoSEQ multiplex PCR, yet TCRdb's version contains in-frame clones alone and is incomplete. The data contain some 130,000 clones, 75% to 85% of them singletons. Source material: PBMCs. These TCRs come from a man in his forties in good health and CMV-seronegative. CDR3s include the opening cysteine and the closing phenylalanine or tryptophan. A D gene is named only where the DNA matches it firmly.

V gene	J gene	D gene	CDR3 protein
TRBV4-1	TRBJ2-1	TRBD1	CASSQDPGQGATYNEQFF
TRBV5-1	TRBJ2-3	TRBD1	CASSLEDRGDTDTQYF
TRBV28	TRBJ1-5	.	CASTEDSNSNQPQHF
TRBV5-1	TRBJ2-1	TRBD2	CASRLSGRLVDEQFF
TRBV30	TRBJ1-4	.	CAWKAGRGAGYEKLFF
TRBV5-6	TRBJ2-7	TRBD2	CASSLGGSSYEQYF
TRBV29-1	TRBJ2-7	.	CSASKTHEQYF
TRBV7-3	TRBJ2-3	TRBD1	CASSYRGLSTDTQYF
TRBV5-1	TRBJ1-5	TRBD1	CASSFGQGGQPQHF
TRBV2	TRBJ2-5	TRBD1	CASSEVTGEETQYF
TRBV30	TRBJ2-1	TRBD2	CAWSGPGLAGERGHEQFF